The source of this T cell receptor beta chain is a study of siplizumab effects on memory and regulatory T cells. CDR1 is LNHNV and CDR2 is YYDKDF in the germline V gene (reference sequence). The CDR3 is made up of 16 amino acids. V was trimmed by 6 bases and J by 4 bases, leaving 21 bases between them. Profiled with immunoSEQ multiplex PCR; TCRdb holds only in-frame clones, not every one. The repertoire holds 80,000 to 130,000 clones, 90% to 95% seen once, with 0.55% to 0.85% in the top ten. Points on this clone: Its antigen remains unknown.

Study observations and caveats: Among sequences traceable to unstimulated CD4+ memory cells, alloreactive ones were significantly reduced by siplizumab.

Sequencing was carried out using Tregs sorted from blood. The clonotype was recovered from a human donor in good health. This sequence joins TRBV15 and TRBJ1-1; D may be TRBD1 (6 bases). In DNA, the CDR3 is TGTGCCACCAGACGAAGGGGGGGCATCTTCCGCACTGAAGCTTTCTTT. As protein: CATRRRGGIFRTEAFF.